Here is one T cell receptor (beta chain) with its context. Its antigen target is currently unknown. Library preparation used 5' RACE. The input for every TCR library was roughly 4,000 ng of total RNA. For each sample, cDNA was synthesized in eight separate reactions using SMARTScribe reverse transcriptase. During cDNA synthesis, template switching introduced unique molecular identifiers that contained a 6-nucleotide sample barcode. TCRalpha and TCRbeta cDNA was amplified in two nested PCRs of 16 and 9 cycles, and bead purification was carried out after each PCR. Before amplification, cDNA was treated with uracil DNA-glycosylase and purified using the QIAquick PCR purification kit. The second PCR added Illumina TruSeq-compatible adapters along with sample-specific barcodes. TapeStation and Qubit were used to check library quality and concentration, and 5 to 6.5 ng of each library was pooled. The pooled libraries were sequenced with 2 x 100 bp reads and custom sequencing primers on an Illumina HiSeq2500 single-index Rapid Run. The study's own analysis went as follows. MiGEC version 1.2.6 was used for UMI-based consensus assembly, which corrected PCR and sequencing errors. MiXCR version 2.1.1 was used to carry out V(D)J alignment, clonotype assembly and CDR3 extraction. Gene usage, clonotype sharing and MAIT/NKT TCR abundance were normalised by analysing the top 1000, 10 000 and 20 000 clonotypes per sample. Diversity was computed as the inverse Simpson index with the vegan R package after downsampling to 27 000 UMIs. Paired Mann-Whitney U tests were applied to discordant twin pairs, with Benjamini-Hochberg correction for multiple testing. The reads were reprocessed in TCRdb, with one entry per CDR3 protein sequence and no accompanying DNA. TCRdb's processing, not the study's, gives the V and J calls here. The data table for this sample lists around 400,000 distinct CDR3 sequences. Less than 2.5% of the sample rests with the top ten.

This sample is drawn from a study of monozygotic twins with inflammatory bowel disease (dated by TCRdb to the late 2010s). For the study in its entirety: In total, approximately 28 monozygotic twin pairs made up the full study: 19 Danish pairs, all IBD-discordant, plus nine German pairs, of which four were IBD-concordant and five were IBD-discordant. Disease-associated traits were sought mainly through comparisons between IBD patients and their genetically identical healthy co-twins within discordant pairs. Each individual had, on average, about 151 000 unique TCRalpha sequences and 181 000 unique TCRbeta sequences available for analysis. General findings and caveats noted by the study authors: Different T cell subtypes could not be distinguished in the analysis. Differing immunosuppressive treatments among patients may have added background noise and inter-individual variability to the repertoires. Repertoire similarity did not differ between concordant and discordant twins, possibly due to limited statistical power. A decrease in TCRbeta repertoire diversity, as measured by inverse Simpson index, was observed in IBD patients compared with their healthy co-twins. Fewer clonotypes were shared with other individuals by IBD patients than by healthy twins, most markedly in patients showing signs of disease activity. No single strong signal or clonotype linked to IBD turned up in the results, so the idea that one exists was not supported.

In the germline V gene (reference sequence), CDR1 corresponds to LNHDA and CDR2 to SQIVND. From the cysteine up to the phenylalanine, the CDR3 has a length of 15 residues. The protein alone is recorded here. From each donor, an approximately 2.5 ml peripheral blood sample was collected into PAXgene tubes and stored at -80 degrees C. Without any T cell sorting, total RNA was extracted from whole blood using the PAXgene blood miRNA kit on an automated QIAcube. Peripheral blood from monozygotic twin pairs who were concordant or discordant for inflammatory bowel disease underwent deep TCRalpha and TCRbeta repertoire profiling using unique molecular barcoding. Smoking habits were recorded for all twin pairs, and each individual was classified as a current, former or never smoker.

This receptor was taken from a human donor with ulcerative colitis or Crohn's disease, or a healthy co-twin of an affected twin (not recorded which). Sequencing was carried out using blood. The receptor chain draws on TRBV19 and TRBJ1-4; with no DNA, the TCRdb D assignment of TRBD1 cannot be verified. The CDR3: CASSPTTGTNEKLFF.